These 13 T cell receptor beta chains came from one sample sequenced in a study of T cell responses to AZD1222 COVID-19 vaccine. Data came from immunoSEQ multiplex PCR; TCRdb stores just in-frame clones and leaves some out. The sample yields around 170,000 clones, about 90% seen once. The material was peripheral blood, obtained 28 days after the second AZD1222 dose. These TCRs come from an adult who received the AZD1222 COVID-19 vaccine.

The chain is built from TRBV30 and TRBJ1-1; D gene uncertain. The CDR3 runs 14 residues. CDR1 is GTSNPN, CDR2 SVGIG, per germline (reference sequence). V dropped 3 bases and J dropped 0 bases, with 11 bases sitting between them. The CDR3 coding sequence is TGTGCCTGGAGGAGGCACGGGGTGAACACTGAAGCTTTCTTT. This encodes CAWRRHGVNTEAFF.

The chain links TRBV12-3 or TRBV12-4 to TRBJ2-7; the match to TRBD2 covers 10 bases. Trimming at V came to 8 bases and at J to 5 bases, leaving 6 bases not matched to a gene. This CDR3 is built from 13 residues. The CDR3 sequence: CASRGTSVHEQYF. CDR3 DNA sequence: TGTGCCAGCCGCGGGACTAGCGTCCACGAGCAGTACTTC.

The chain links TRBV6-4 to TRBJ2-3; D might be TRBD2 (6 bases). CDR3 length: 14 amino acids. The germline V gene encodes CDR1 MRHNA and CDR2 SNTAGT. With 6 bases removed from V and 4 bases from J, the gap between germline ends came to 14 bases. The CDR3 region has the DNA TGTGCCAGCAGGCCGGGACTGCCTTCAGATACGCAGTATTTT. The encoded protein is CASRPGLPSDTQYF.

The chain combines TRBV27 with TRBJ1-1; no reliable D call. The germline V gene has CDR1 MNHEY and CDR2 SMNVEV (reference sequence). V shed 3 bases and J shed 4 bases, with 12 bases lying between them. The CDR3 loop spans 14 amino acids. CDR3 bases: TGTGCCAGCAGTTTCGGAGTTTCAGGCACTGAAGCTTTCTTT. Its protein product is CASSFGVSGTEAFF.

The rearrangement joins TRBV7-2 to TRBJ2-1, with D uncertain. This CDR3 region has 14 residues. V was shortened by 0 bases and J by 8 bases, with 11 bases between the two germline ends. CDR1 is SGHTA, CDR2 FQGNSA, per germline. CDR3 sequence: CASSLAVHTDEQFF. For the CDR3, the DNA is TGTGCCAGCAGCTTAGCGGTCCATACCGATGAGCAGTTCTTC.

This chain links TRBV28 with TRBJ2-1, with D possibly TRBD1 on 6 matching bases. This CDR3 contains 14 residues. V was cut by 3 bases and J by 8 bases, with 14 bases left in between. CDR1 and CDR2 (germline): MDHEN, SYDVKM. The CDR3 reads CASSFVRGAHEQFF. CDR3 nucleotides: TGTGCCAGCAGTTTTGTCAGGGGTGCCCATGAGCAGTTCTTC.

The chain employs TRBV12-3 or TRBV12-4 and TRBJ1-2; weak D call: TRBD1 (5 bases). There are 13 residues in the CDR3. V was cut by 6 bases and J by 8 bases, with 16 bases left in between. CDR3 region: CASRTGTAFGYTF. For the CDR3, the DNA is TGTGCCAGCAGGACCGGGACGGCCTTCGGCTACACCTTC.

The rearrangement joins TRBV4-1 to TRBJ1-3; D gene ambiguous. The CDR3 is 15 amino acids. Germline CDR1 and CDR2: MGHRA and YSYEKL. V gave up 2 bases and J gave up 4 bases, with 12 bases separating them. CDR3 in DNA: TGCGCCAGCAGCCAACCGTTTAAAGTAGGAAACACCATATATTTT. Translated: CASSQPFKVGNTIYF.

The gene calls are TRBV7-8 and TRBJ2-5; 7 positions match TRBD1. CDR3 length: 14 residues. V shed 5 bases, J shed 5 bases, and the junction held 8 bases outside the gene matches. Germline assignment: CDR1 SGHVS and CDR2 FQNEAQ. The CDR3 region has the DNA TGTGCCAGCAGCCATCGACAGGGCGGTGAGACCCAGTACTTC. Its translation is CASSHRQGGETQYF.

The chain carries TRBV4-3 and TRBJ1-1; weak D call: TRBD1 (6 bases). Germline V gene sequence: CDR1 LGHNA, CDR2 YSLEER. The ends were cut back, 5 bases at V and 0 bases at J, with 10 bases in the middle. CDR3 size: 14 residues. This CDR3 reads CASSWDKLNTEAFF. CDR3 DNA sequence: TGCGCCAGCAGCTGGGACAAGTTGAACACTGAAGCTTTCTTT.

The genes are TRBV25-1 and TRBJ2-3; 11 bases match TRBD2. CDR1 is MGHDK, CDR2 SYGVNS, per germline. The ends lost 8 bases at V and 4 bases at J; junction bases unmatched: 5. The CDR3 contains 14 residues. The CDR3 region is CASHSGGAPDTQYF. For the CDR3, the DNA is TGTGCCAGCCATAGCGGGGGGGCCCCAGATACGCAGTATTTT.

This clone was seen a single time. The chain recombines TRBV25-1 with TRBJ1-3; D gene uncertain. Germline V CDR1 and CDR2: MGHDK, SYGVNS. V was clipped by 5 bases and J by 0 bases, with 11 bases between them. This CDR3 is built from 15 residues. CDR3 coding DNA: TGTGCCAGCAGTAGCTCCCTGCTCTCTGGAAACACCATATATTTT. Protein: CASSSSLLSGNTIYF.

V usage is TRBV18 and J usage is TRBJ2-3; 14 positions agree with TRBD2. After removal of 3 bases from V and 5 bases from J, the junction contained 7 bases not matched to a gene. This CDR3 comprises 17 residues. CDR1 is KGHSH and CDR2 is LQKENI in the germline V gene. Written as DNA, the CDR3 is TGTGCCAGCTCACCCACGGGACTAGCGGGAGTGGTAGATACGCAGTATTTT. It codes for CASSPTGLAGVVDTQYF.